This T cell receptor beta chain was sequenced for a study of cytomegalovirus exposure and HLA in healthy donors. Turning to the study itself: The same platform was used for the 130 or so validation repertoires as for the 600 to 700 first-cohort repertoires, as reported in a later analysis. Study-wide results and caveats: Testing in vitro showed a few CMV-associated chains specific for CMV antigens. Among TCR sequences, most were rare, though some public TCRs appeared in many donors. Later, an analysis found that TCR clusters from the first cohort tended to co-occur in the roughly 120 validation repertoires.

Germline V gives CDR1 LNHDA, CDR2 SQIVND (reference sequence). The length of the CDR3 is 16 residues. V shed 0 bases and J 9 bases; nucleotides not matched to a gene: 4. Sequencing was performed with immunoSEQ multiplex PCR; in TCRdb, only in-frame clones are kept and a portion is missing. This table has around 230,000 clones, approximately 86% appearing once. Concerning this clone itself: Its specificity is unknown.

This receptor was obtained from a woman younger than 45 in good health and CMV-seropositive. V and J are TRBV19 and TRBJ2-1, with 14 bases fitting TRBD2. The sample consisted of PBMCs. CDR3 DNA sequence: TGTGCCAGTAGTATAGACGCGGGACTAGCGGGAGCTGAGCAGTTCTTC. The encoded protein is CASSIDAGLAGAEQFF.